A single sample is the source of the 10 T cell receptor beta chains below, sequenced in a study of circulating CD8 cells and anti-PD-1 response in melanoma. TCR libraries were prepared from around 15 ng of total RNA with the QIAseq Immune Repertoire TCR panel. One entry per CDR3 protein results from TCRdb running MiXCR on the reads. The sample includes some 1,100 distinct CDR3 sequences, about 7.3% seen only once; the top ten take approximately 11%. Four subsets defined by PD-1 and/or TIGIT were sorted from live CD3+CD8+TCRalphabeta+ cells. This specimen consisted of CD8+ T cells from PBMCs, obtained at baseline or after one month of anti-PD-1 therapy (not recorded which). The receptors derive from a human donor with melanoma.

By share, this clonotype counts as medium-sized. J is TRBJ2-3 and V is TRBV7-3; D possibly corresponds to TRBD2 (6 bases). This CDR3 comprises 16 residues. The V end was cut by 2 bases, the J end by 6 bases, with 18 bases between. Germline V gene sequence: CDR1 SGHTA, CDR2 FQGTGA. CDR3 region: CASSLGDWGGADTQYF. The CDR3, as DNA: TGTGCCAGCAGCTTAGGAGACTGGGGCGGGGCCGATACGCAGTATTTT.

In its sample, this clonotype ranks as medium-sized. The chain combines TRBV20-1 with TRBJ2-5, with 10 bases that match TRBD1. The CDR3 has 14 amino acids. Germline V gene data show CDR1 as DFQATT and CDR2 as SNEGSKA (reference sequence). The ends lost 5 bases at V and 5 bases at J; junction bases unmatched: 8. CDR3 amino acids: CSAVTGQGKETQYF. CDR3 bases: TGCAGTGCTGTTACGGGACAGGGGAAGGAGACCCAGTACTTC.

Within the sample, this clonotype is large. V and J are TRBV4-1 and TRBJ1-2, with unresolved D. From germline, CDR1 is MGHRA and CDR2 YSYEKL. This CDR3 comprises 11 residues. Trimming left V 0 bases short and J 14 bases short, with 10 bases between. CDR3 amino acids: CASSQDFLKTF. The CDR3 DNA follows: TGCGCCAGCAGCCAAGATTTTCTGAAAACCTTC.

By proportion, this clonotype is medium-sized. This rearrangement joins TRBV18 to TRBJ2-3; the match to TRBD1 covers 8 bases. CDR1 KGHSH and CDR2 LQKENI come from the germline V gene. V shed 3 bases, J shed 4 bases, and the junction held 9 bases outside the gene matches. CDR3 length: 16 residues. CDR3: CASSPRDRNGADTQYF. In DNA, the CDR3 is TGTGCCAGCTCACCCCGGGACAGGAATGGAGCAGATACGCAGTATTTT.

Relative to its sample, this clonotype is medium-sized. The J gene is TRBJ2-7, the V gene TRBV6-1, with D maybe TRBD2 (6 bases). Per germline, CDR1 MNHNS and CDR2 SASEGT. Trimming left V 7 bases short and J 6 bases short, with 22 bases between. The CDR3 is 15 residues long. CDR3 sequence: CASTLNPEGTGEQYF. In DNA, the CDR3 is TGTGCCAGCACCCTGAACCCGGAGGGAACGGGCGAGCAGTACTTC.

This clonotype is judged large. The chain uses TRBV2 and TRBJ1-1, with no clear D. Looked up from germline, CDR1 is SNHLY and CDR2 is FYNNEI. The germline V and J ends were trimmed by 1 base and 6 bases, with 6 bases remaining between them. The CDR3 contains 12 residues. The CDR3 loop reads CASSEERAEAFF. Written as DNA, the CDR3 is TGTGCCAGCAGTGAAGAAAGGGCTGAAGCTTTCTTT.

Notes on this clonotype: At one end the junction does not follow the germline gene, possibly because of a read error. The chain joins TRBV19 to TRBJ2-7; 8 nucleotides align to TRBD1. From germline, CDR1 is LNHDA and CDR2 SQIVND (reference sequence). The CDR3 extends over 14 amino acids. As DNA, the CDR3 is TGCGCCAGTAGTGTTACAGGGGGTATCTACGAGCAGTACTTC. This codes for CASSVTGGIYEQYF.

This clonotype was found a few times. The rearrangement links TRBV29-1 to TRBJ2-2; D unclear. The length of the CDR3 is 13 residues. The V gene lost 6 bases and the J gene lost 1 base, with 9 bases spanning the gap. Germline CDR1 SQVTM, CDR2 ANQGSEA. In DNA form, the CDR3 reads TGCAGCGTGCTCAGACAGAACACCGGGGAGCTGTTTTTT. This sequence encodes CSVLRQNTGELFF.

By share of the sample, this clonotype is medium-sized. The genes are TRBV20-1 and TRBJ2-2; 9 bases line up with TRBD2. V lost 2 bases, J lost 9 bases, and 4 bases stayed unmatched. CDR3 length: 13 residues. CDR1 is DFQATT, CDR2 SNEGSKA, per germline (reference sequence). CDR3 amino acids: CSARPSGDRELFF. The CDR3 DNA is TGCAGTGCTAGACCTAGCGGGGATCGGGAGCTGTTTTTT.

By share, this clonotype ranks as medium-sized. The rearrangement links TRBV5-4 to TRBJ2-7; D perhaps matches TRBD2 (6 bases). Per the germline V gene, CDR1 is SGHNT and CDR2 is YYREEE (reference sequence). V lost 4 bases and J lost 5, with 16 bases in between. This CDR3 region has 14 residues. The CDR3 region has the DNA TGTGCCAGCAGCCTGGGACTCCGACCCGACGAGCAGTACTTC. Translating it yields CASSLGLRPDEQYF.